These 15 T cell receptor beta chains were sequenced from one sample in a study of stem cell transplantation in POMP-related autoinflammatory disease. Sequencing was performed with immunoSEQ multiplex PCR; in TCRdb, only in-frame clones are kept and a portion is missing. The data contain about 8,900 clones, about nine tenths of them singletons. Findings and caveats of the study: Patients with PRAID showed a restricted number of unique TRB V-J gene pairings. In patients with PRAID, every analyzed T-cell subset tended to show lower diversity and higher clonality.

The antigens of these receptors remain unknown. This specimen was CD8+ T cells from PBMCs, taken before stem cell transplantation. The receptors shown here come from a human donor with POMP-related autoinflammation and immune dysregulation (PRAID).

Concerning this clone: Germline is not matched at one junction end, which may reflect a read error. The chain recombines TRBV13 with TRBJ2-1; possibly TRBD2 for D (7 bases). Germline CDR1 and CDR2: PRHDT and FYEKMQ (reference sequence). There are 13 residues in the CDR3. The CDR3 here is CAGSSEGGEEQFF. DNA for the CDR3: TGTGCCGGCAGCTCCGAAGGGGGGGAAGAGCAGTTCTTC.

This clone appeared a few times. The CDR3, as DNA: TGTGCCAGCAGCGAGTCCTACGAGCAGTACTTC. Translating gives CASSESYEQYF. This rearrangement joins TRBV7-9 to TRBJ2-7, with D uncertain. This CDR3 is 11 amino acids long. The germline V and J ends were trimmed by 5 bases and 1 base, with 3 bases remaining between them. Germline V gene lookup returns CDR1 SEHNR and CDR2 FQNEAQ (reference sequence).

The V call is TRBV4-2, the J call TRBJ2-3; no definite D call. The ends were cut back, 0 bases at V and 0 bases at J, with 10 bases in the middle. Germline CDR1 LGHNA, CDR2 YNFKEQ. This CDR3 has 16 amino acids. For the CDR3, the DNA is TGTGCCAGCAGCCAAGAGGCGGCTGCGAGCACAGATACGCAGTATTTT. Its protein product is CASSQEAAASTDTQYF.

The genes are TRBV6-1 and TRBJ1-6; D is ambiguous. The CDR3 contains 15 residues. From germline, CDR1 is MNHNS and CDR2 SASEGT. V gave up 2 bases and J gave up 9 bases, with 14 bases separating them. The CDR3 nucleotides are TGTGCCAGCAGTGAACTCAGTCGAGGGTTTTCACCCCTCCACTTT. Amino acid sequence: CASSELSRGFSPLHF.

The chain has TRBV27 and TRBJ2-7; 8 bases map to TRBD2. The CDR3 is 16 residues long. Trimming took 8 bases from V and 3 from J; bases not matched to a gene: 15. The V gene's germline CDR1 is MNHEY and CDR2 SMNVEV (reference sequence). The CDR3 nucleotides are TGTGCCAGCTCCCCTAGGTGGACTAGCACCCTCTACGAGCAGTACTTC. Protein: CASSPRWTSTLYEQYF.

This chain links TRBV9 with TRBJ2-1, with 7 nucleotides matching TRBD2. The J segment lost 2 bases and the V segment lost 0 bases, leaving 2 bases of the junction unmatched. Germline CDR1 is SGDLS and CDR2 is YYNGEE. The length of the CDR3 is 15 residues. The CDR3 nucleotides read TGTGCCAGCAGCGTAGGAGGGAGGGCCTACAATGAGCAGTTCTTC. Its protein is CASSVGGRAYNEQFF.

The chain uses TRBV6-5 and TRBJ1-4; D may be TRBD1 (5 bases). The CDR3 spans 14 residues. V lost 6 bases and J lost 8, with 16 bases in between. Germline assignment: CDR1 MNHEY and CDR2 SVGAGI. The CDR3 coding sequence is TGTGCCAGCAGCCGGGACGGCGGGGTCGAAAAACTGTTTTTT. It is translated as CASSRDGGVEKLFF.

The chain uses TRBV25-1 and TRBJ2-1; 7 bases are shared with TRBD1. V lost 9 bases, J lost 2 bases, and 13 bases stayed unmatched. The CDR3 is 16 amino acids. Looked up from germline, CDR1 is MGHDK and CDR2 is SYGVNS. The CDR3 is CARVQLGTAAYNEQFF. The CDR3 nucleotides are TGTGCCAGGGTTCAACTCGGGACAGCCGCCTACAATGAGCAGTTCTTC.

This chain connects TRBV6-6 to TRBJ1-2, with D possibly matching TRBD1 (5 bases). The CDR3 spans 16 residues. Germline V gives CDR1 MNHNY, CDR2 SVGAGI (reference sequence). V gave up 0 bases and J gave up 2 bases, with 13 bases separating them. This CDR3 is CASSYSGAGRNYGYTF. The DNA of the CDR3 is TGTGCCAGCAGTTACTCTGGAGCGGGACGGAACTATGGCTACACCTTC.

The rearrangement uses TRBV5-4 and TRBJ1-2; no reliable D call. The CDR3 consists of 14 residues. Looked up from germline, CDR1 is SGHNT and CDR2 is YYREEE (reference sequence). The germline V and J ends were trimmed by 3 bases and 8 bases, with 17 bases remaining between them. The chain's CDR3 is CASSSLGDLWGYTF. The CDR3 DNA is TGTGCCAGCAGCTCCCTAGGTGATCTATGGGGCTACACCTTC.

This clone was picked up one time. For the CDR3, the DNA is TGTGCCAGTAGTATAGGGGTTGGCTACACCTTC. Translated, it gives CASSIGVGYTF. The gene calls are TRBV19 and TRBJ1-2, with unresolved D. CDR3 length: 11 residues. Germline CDR1 reads LNHDA; CDR2 reads SQIVND (reference sequence). V was trimmed by 1 base and J by 7 bases, leaving 4 bases between them.

This clone was counted only a few times. V and J are TRBV19 and TRBJ1-1, with unresolved D. CDR1 and CDR2 (germline): LNHDA, SQIVND (reference sequence). Trimming shortened V by 3 bases and J by 9 bases, and 11 bases separated the two germline ends. The CDR3 spans 12 residues. DNA of the CDR3: TGTGCCAGTAGTATTAGCGGAACTCAAGCTTTCTTT. Translation: CASSISGTQAFF.

The chain links TRBV19 to TRBJ2-6; D is ambiguous. Germline V gene data show CDR1 as LNHDA and CDR2 as SQIVND (reference sequence). V was cut by 5 bases and J by 1 base, with 9 bases left in between. The CDR3 has 15 residues. The CDR3 sequence: CASSAFTSGANVLTF. CDR3 sequence (DNA): TGTGCCAGTAGTGCATTCACTTCTGGGGCCAACGTCCTGACTTTC.

The chain employs TRBV5-6 and TRBJ1-3, with D hard to call. Germline V gene data show CDR1 as SGHDT and CDR2 as YYEEEE. With 4 bases removed from V and 3 bases from J, the gap between germline ends came to 2 bases. The CDR3 extends over 11 amino acids. The CDR3 loop reads CASSGGNTIYF. The CDR3 region has the DNA TGTGCCAGCAGCGGTGGAAACACCATATATTTT.

The chain has TRBV4-1 and TRBJ2-2; TRBD1 matches 8 bases. Germline V gene lookup returns CDR1 MGHRA and CDR2 YSYEKL. The CDR3 covers 14 residues. Unmatched junction bases numbered 6, after V lost 5 bases and J lost 7 bases. The CDR3 DNA reads as TGCGCCAGCAGCTTCCAGGGGGCGAACGGGGAGCTGTTTTTT. Encoded protein: CASSFQGANGELFF.